This T cell receptor (beta chain) was recovered during a study of shared clonotypes between healthy human individuals. Study-wide findings and caveats: Estimated richness values were generally larger in naive subsets than in memory subsets. Some clonotypes were shared by all four sorted-subset donors, while others were not shared. The non-shared ones had lower generation probabilities than the shared ones.

Recent acute infections and vaccinations were absent in the healthy HIV-negative adult donors. Comments on this clone: Its antigen remains unidentified.

Trimming at V came to 2 bases and at J to 10 bases, leaving 6 bases not matched to a gene. The germline CDR1 and CDR2 sequences are KGHSH and LQKENI. The CDR3 has 13 residues. TCRdb's copy holds only in-frame clones and misses some; the assay was immunoSEQ multiplex PCR. The data show under 2,500,000 clones, around 95% seen once. This TCR was sampled from a man between 18 and 35 years old in good health. The sample comprised naive CD4+ T cells sorted from blood. Noted subset: CD45RA+ positively selected. V gene TRBV18 combines with J gene TRBJ2-3; 7 bases align to TRBD1. Here the CDR3 reads CASSPKEGAAQYF. CDR3 coding DNA: TGTGCCAGCTCACCAAAAGAGGGGGCAGCGCAGTATTTT.